This TCR beta chain came from a study of monozygotic twins with inflammatory bowel disease. For this clonotype: The antigen is undetermined.

Overall study findings and caveats: The results supported no single strong signal or clonotype associated with IBD.

TCRdb reanalyzed the 5' RACE reads and collapses them to one entry per CDR3 protein, without DNA. The listing contains about 380,000 distinct CDR3 sequences. The CDR3 consists of 17 residues. CDR1 and CDR2 (germline): SNHLY, FYNNEI. This sequence originates from a human donor with ulcerative colitis or Crohn's disease, or a healthy co-twin of an affected twin (not recorded which). The chain joins TRBV2 to TRBJ1-2; TCRdb picks TRBD1, but there is no DNA to check that call. The sequencing input was blood. CDR3 loop: CASSEGGGQTINYGYTF.